This paragraph covers one T cell receptor beta chain sequence. Its antigen is not known. By way of CD45RO/CCR7/CD25/CD127/CD95/CD27, the CD4+ regulatory, stem cell-like memory, central memory and naive cells were sorted. What was sequenced were expressed TCRB transcripts, since all of the isolated RNA had been reverse transcribed. The assay was immunoSEQ multiplex PCR, and TCRdb's table has in-frame clones only and misses some. This table has hundreds of thousands of clones, 9.5% to 12% appearing once. This entry is derived from a study of beta chain features in type 1 diabetes. Study-level results: A definitive answer on HLA type influencing TCRB rearrangement was not reached here.

This CDR3 region has 16 residues. The V and J ends lost 8 bases and 2 bases, in that order; junction bases with no gene match: 11. CDR1 and CDR2 (germline): MDHEN, SYDVKM. The chain is built from TRBV28 and TRBJ2-7, with 11 positions matching TRBD2. This sequence was found in a woman in her twenties or thirties in good health. Sequencing input: naive CD4+ T cells from blood. The CDR3 spells CASGPLLAGGTYEQYF. CDR3 sequence (DNA): TGTGCCAGCGGCCCCTTATTAGCGGGAGGGACCTACGAGCAGTACTTC.